This TCR beta chain is drawn from a study of spatial heterogeneity in lung cancer. Across the study: Fewer alpha-chain than beta-chain sequences were consistently detected.

Individually, TCR cDNA molecules were each labelled with a unique molecular identifier. TCRdb ran MiXCR on the 5' RACE reads and lists one entry per CDR3 protein. This repertoire shows some 21,000 distinct CDR3 sequences, 2.5% to 4% found once; its top ten account for around 30%. Time point here: sample taken at primary tumor resection. Without sorting, whole RNA was sequenced from tumor, nontumor lung or frozen PBMC. CDR1 is SGDLS and CDR2 is YYNGEE in the germline V gene. With 4 bases removed from V and 7 bases from J, the gap between germline ends came to 15 bases. The CDR3 spans 14 residues. This clonotype is termed medium-sized (0.01 to 0.1%).

The rearrangement uses TRBV9 and TRBJ2-1; D is perhaps TRBD1 (5 bases). Sequencing was performed on PBMCs, taken at surgery. This TCR was sampled from a female donor with early-stage non-small cell lung cancer. Here the CDR3 reads CASSFSQGLNEQFF. The CDR3 bases are TGTGCCAGCAGCTTCAGCCAGGGTTTAAATGAGCAGTTCTTC.